The 26 T cell receptor beta chains given below trace back to one sample, sequenced in a study of T cells after yellow fever vaccination. TCRdb used MiXCR to reprocess the 5' RACE reads, holding one entry per CDR3 protein. This table holds 400,000 or so distinct CDR3 sequences, roughly 11% found once. Sample: PBMCs, taken on the day of the first yellow fever vaccination. Source of these receptors: a man younger than 35 who received the YFV17D yellow fever vaccine.

This clonotype was seen only a few times. The DNA for the CDR3 is TGTGCCAGCGGGTACGGCGGGACAGACAATGAGCAGTTCTTC. Residues: CASGYGGTDNEQFF. V usage is TRBV28 and J usage is TRBJ2-1, with a possible D match to TRBD1 (7 bases). Trimming took off 8 bases at V and 5 bases at J, with 16 bases between the two ends. Germline V gene data show CDR1 as MDHEN and CDR2 as SYDVKM. The CDR3 has 14 amino acids.

This clonotype was counted between two and nine times. The chain carries TRBV30 and TRBJ2-7; either TRBD1 or TRBD2 may supply D (5 bases each). Germline lookup yields CDR1 GTSNPN and CDR2 SVGIG (reference sequence). This CDR3 spans 13 amino acids. V was pared by 2 bases and J by 2 bases, with 10 bases between. The CDR3 bases are TGTGCCTGGAGTCTTGGGGGACCCTACGAGCAGTACTTC. Protein product: CAWSLGGPYEQYF.

The chain employs TRBV6-5 and TRBJ1-4; D remains ambiguous. Trimming took off 0 bases at V and 8 bases at J, with 13 bases between the two ends. This CDR3 has 15 amino acids. Looked up from germline, CDR1 is MNHEY and CDR2 is SVGAGI. The CDR3 DNA follows: TGTGCCAGCAGTTACTCTGGCAGCGCGGGGGAAAAACTGTTTTTT. As protein: CASSYSGSAGEKLFF.

This clonotype was picked up a small number of times. V gene TRBV28 combines with J gene TRBJ1-5; 8 bases fit TRBD1. The CDR3 has 18 residues. Trimming took 5 bases from V and 4 from J; bases not matched to a gene: 16. The germline CDR1 and CDR2 sequences are MDHEN and SYDVKM. The DNA of the CDR3 is TGTGCCAGCAGTCCCTACCCGACAGGGGTGTTGGGTAATCAGCCCCAGCATTTT. Translated: CASSPYPTGVLGNQPQHF.

This chain uses TRBV20-1 with TRBJ1-5; D not certain. CDR1 is DFQATT, CDR2 SNEGSKA, per germline (reference sequence). CDR3 length: 14 amino acids. The V end lost 3 bases, the J end lost 4 bases, and 13 bases lay between the germline ends. CDR3 DNA: TGCAGTGCTAGCCCTCTGTATTTGAATCAGCCCCAGCATTTT. As protein: CSASPLYLNQPQHF.

This clonotype was found a few times. The rearrangement links TRBV5-1 to TRBJ1-1; D is unresolved. The CDR3 has 17 residues. With 2 bases removed from V and 5 bases from J, the gap between germline ends came to 22 bases. Germline CDR1 and CDR2: SGHRS and YFSETQ. The CDR3 region has the DNA TGCGCCAGCAGCTTTGGAAGGTCTGCGGCGAGTAGGACTGAAGCTTTCTTT. This encodes CASSFGRSAASRTEAFF. Based on the CDR3 plus reference TRBV5-1 and TRBJ1-1, the full variable domain is KAGVTQTPRYLIKTRGQQVTLSCSPISGHRSVSWYQQTPGQGLQFLFEYFSETQRNKGNFPGRFSGRQFSNSRSEMNVSTLELGDSALYLCASSFGRSAASRTEAFFGQGTRLTVV.

This clonotype was counted between two and nine times. The chain recombines TRBV12-3 or TRBV12-4 with TRBJ2-1; TRBD2 matches at 7 bases. Trimming at V came to 7 bases and at J to 11 bases, leaving 8 bases not matched to a gene. The CDR3 is made up of 12 amino acids. The CDR3 DNA follows: TGTGCCAGCAACATCTCCGGGGGGAAGCAGTTCTTC. It specifies CASNISGGKQFF.

This clonotype was seen more than once but under ten times. Written as DNA, the CDR3 is TGTGCCACCAGTGATTTGCATGGAGGGGCGCCCCATGAGCAGTTCTTC. Protein: CATSDLHGGAPHEQFF. The genes are TRBV24-1 and TRBJ2-1; tentative D call: TRBD2 (6 bases). Germline V gene lookup returns CDR1 KGHDR and CDR2 SFDVKD. The CDR3 runs to 16 residues. The ends were cut back, 0 bases at V and 8 bases at J, with 16 bases in the middle.

CDR3 sequence (DNA): TGTGCCAGCAGCTTAGGCGCGGCAGGGTACACCGGGGAGCTGTTTTTT. Protein sequence: CASSLGAAGYTGELFF. The chain has TRBV7-6 and TRBJ2-2, with D possibly being TRBD1 (5 bases). V was cut by 1 base and J by 3 bases, with 12 bases left in between. CDR1 SGHVS and CDR2 FNYEAQ come from the germline V gene. The CDR3 has 16 residues.

This clonotype was detected a few times. The rearrangement links TRBV24-1 to TRBJ2-1, with 7 bases fitting TRBD1. Germline values: CDR1 KGHDR, CDR2 SFDVKD. V trimming: 6 bases; J trimming: 6 bases; junction bases outside the gene matches: 1. The CDR3 length is 12 residues. CDR3 sequence (DNA): TGTGCCACCAGTTACAGGGGCAATGAGCAGTTCTTC. Its protein is CATSYRGNEQFF.

This clonotype has at least ten counts. The CDR3 loop reads CASSQTGLSSYEQYF. CDR3 in DNA: TGTGCCAGCAGTCAGACAGGCTTGAGCTCCTACGAGCAGTACTTC. The V and J genes are TRBV7-2 and TRBJ2-7; D perhaps matches TRBD1 (6 bases). The CDR3 has 15 residues. V dropped 6 bases and J dropped 0 bases, with 15 bases sitting between them. Germline V gives CDR1 SGHTA, CDR2 FQGNSA.

V and J are TRBV25-1 and TRBJ1-3, with D possibly being TRBD1 (5 bases). Trimming took 1 base from V and 3 from J, leaving 10 bases between them. Germline V gene data show CDR1 as MGHDK and CDR2 as SYGVNS. The CDR3 consists of 15 residues. CDR3 coding DNA: TGTGCCAGCAGTGAATTGGGACTTGTTGGAAACACCATATATTTT. This encodes CASSELGLVGNTIYF.

A single count supports this clonotype. This chain links TRBV5-1 with TRBJ2-7; 9 bases align to TRBD2. The ends lost 4 bases at V and 2 bases at J; junction bases unmatched: 7. CDR1 is SGHRS and CDR2 is YFSETQ in the germline V gene. This CDR3 contains 15 residues. CDR3 sequence: CASSVLAGRTYEQYF. The CDR3 DNA reads as TGCGCCAGCAGCGTTCTAGCGGGGAGAACCTACGAGCAGTACTTC.

This clonotype was seen a few times. The chain combines TRBV7-2 with TRBJ2-5, with 8 bases lining up with TRBD1. This CDR3 has 16 residues. Germline-derived CDR1 and CDR2 are SGHTA and FQGNSA. Trimming removed 3 bases from V and 2 bases from J; junction bases left unmatched: 8. CDR3 sequence (DNA): TGTGCCAGCAGCTTGTCGACAGGGGTGGGGCAAGAGACCCAGTACTTC. Translated, it gives CASSLSTGVGQETQYF.

This clonotype was seen repeatedly, ten times or more. The rearrangement uses TRBV12-5 and TRBJ2-5; 7 bases map to TRBD2. Germline V gene data show CDR1 as LGHNT and CDR2 as FRNRAP. Losses at the gene ends were 6 bases for V and 1 base for J; bases not matched to a gene: 14. The CDR3 has 17 amino acids. CDR3 sequence reads: CASGPGTTGPFQETQYF. CDR3 DNA: TGTGCTAGTGGCCCCGGGACTACCGGGCCCTTCCAAGAGACCCAGTACTTC.

In this sample, this clonotype turned up a few times. The V gene is TRBV4-1, the J gene TRBJ1-1, with D possibly being TRBD1 (5 bases). V lost 1 base and J lost 4, with 10 bases in between. Germline CDR1 reads MGHRA; CDR2 reads YSYEKL. CDR3 size: 14 residues. For the CDR3, the DNA is TGCGCCAGCAGCCAAGTGGGGGTGAGCACTGAAGCTTTCTTT. Its protein is CASSQVGVSTEAFF.

This clonotype was detected only a few times. V gene TRBV11-2 combines with J gene TRBJ1-1, with 7 bases that match TRBD1. The CDR3 runs 14 residues. Germline trimming cut 4 bases from V and 4 bases from J; bases unmatched to any gene: 6. Germline V lookup: CDR1 SGHAT, CDR2 FQNNGV. CDR3 coding DNA: TGTGCCAGCAGCTCCACGACAGGGAGCACTGAAGCTTTCTTT. It yields the protein CASSSTTGSTEAFF.

This sequence joins TRBV7-3 and TRBJ2-3; the D is unclear. Germline CDR1 SGHTA, CDR2 FQGTGA. This CDR3 is built from 13 residues. Between the trimmed V and J ends, which lost 2 bases and 2 bases, there was a span of 5 bases. The CDR3 sequence is CASSLLNTDTQYF. The CDR3, as DNA: TGTGCCAGCAGCTTACTAAACACAGATACGCAGTATTTT.

This clonotype was observed a few times. V usage is TRBV6-2 or TRBV6-3 and J usage is TRBJ2-1; D tentatively reads TRBD1 or TRBD2 (5 bases each). Between the trimmed V and J ends, which lost 2 bases and 4 bases, there was a span of 30 bases. This CDR3 is built from 21 residues. The germline V gene encodes CDR1 MNHEY and CDR2 SVGEGT. The CDR3 sequence is CASSYTDGAAATRPVYNEQFF. The CDR3 coding sequence is TGTGCCAGCAGTTACACGGATGGGGCAGCCGCAACTAGGCCCGTTTACAATGAGCAGTTCTTC.

This rearrangement joins TRBV3-1 to TRBJ2-7; 9 nucleotides line up with TRBD1. CDR1 is LGHDT and CDR2 is YNNKEL in the germline V gene (reference sequence). This CDR3 has 14 residues. Unmatched junction bases numbered 7, after V lost 5 bases and J lost 5 bases. Here the CDR3 DNA reads TGTGCCAGCAGCGCATGGGACAGGGTGAACGAGCAGTACTTC. The encoded protein is CASSAWDRVNEQYF.

The table lists this clonotype with many counts. CDR3 region: CASSYSGGVNYGYTF. CDR3 sequence (DNA): TGTGCCAGCAGTTACTCGGGGGGGGTGAACTATGGCTACACCTTC. The chain recombines TRBV6-5 with TRBJ1-2; perhaps TRBD1 as D (5 bases). This CDR3 comprises 15 residues. Trimming cost V 0 bases and J 2 bases, with 10 bases left between them. CDR1 is MNHEY and CDR2 is SVGAGI in the germline V gene.

The gene calls are TRBV2 and TRBJ2-1, with unresolved D. CDR1 SNHLY and CDR2 FYNNEI come from the germline V gene. The CDR3 is made up of 15 amino acids. V was pared by 5 bases and J by 1 base, with 12 bases between. The CDR3 bases are TGTGCCAGCAGTAGTGACACTGGGTCCTACAATGAGCAGTTCTTC. Protein product: CASSSDTGSYNEQFF.

This clonotype was counted only a few times. This chain links TRBV9 with TRBJ1-6; TRBD1 aligns across 9 bases. J was trimmed by 6 bases and V by 4 bases; bases with no gene match: 5. In germline, CDR1 is SGDLS, CDR2 YYNGEE. CDR3 length: 15 residues. As DNA, the CDR3 is TGTGCCAGCAGCAGGACAGGGGACGTTAATTCACCCCTCCACTTT. Protein: CASSRTGDVNSPLHF.

This clonotype showed up just once. The chain carries TRBV2 and TRBJ2-7; no clear D gene. Trimming removed 3 bases from V and 3 bases from J, with 12 bases in between. The CDR3 runs to 14 residues. Per germline, CDR1 SNHLY and CDR2 FYNNEI. CDR3 region: CASSDGPLGYEQYF. CDR3 nucleotides: TGTGCCAGCAGTGATGGGCCCCTCGGCTACGAGCAGTACTTC.

This chain links TRBV20-1 with TRBJ2-5; TRBD2 might be the D (5 bases). CDR1 and CDR2 (germline): DFQATT, SNEGSKA (reference sequence). Deletions cut 0 bases from V and 2 bases from J, with 10 bases between. The CDR3 is 14 amino acids. The CDR3 sequence is CSARDEGSQETQYF. CDR3 nucleotide sequence: TGCAGTGCTAGAGATGAGGGATCGCAAGAGACCCAGTACTTC.

V gene TRBV5-1 combines with J gene TRBJ1-1, with TRBD1 as a possible D gene (6 bases). With 0 bases removed from V and 7 bases from J, the gap between germline ends came to 10 bases. The CDR3 consists of 13 residues. Germline-derived CDR1 and CDR2 are SGHRS and YFSETQ. The CDR3 nucleotides read TGCGCCAGCAGCTTGGGGTCGACAGGTGAAGCTTTCTTT. Amino acids: CASSLGSTGEAFF.